Presented here are 29 T cell receptor beta chains from one specimen sequenced in a study of T cells after yellow fever vaccination. TCRdb independently ran MiXCR on the 5' RACE reads; one entry per CDR3 protein. The sample holds a few hundred thousand distinct CDR3 sequences, 6.9% seen once. Sequencing was performed on CD4+ T cells sorted from PBMCs, taken 15 days after the yellow fever booster vaccination. Receptors were obtained from a man aged 25 to 40 who received the YFV17D yellow fever vaccine.

This clonotype was detected a few times. This chain joins TRBV20-1 and TRBJ1-3, with D possibly being TRBD1 (5 bases). With 3 bases removed from V and 4 bases from J, the gap between germline ends came to 16 bases. The CDR3 is made up of 15 amino acids. Germline V gene sequence: CDR1 DFQATT, CDR2 SNEGSKA (reference sequence). The CDR3 DNA reads as TGCAGTGCTAGTGGGGCGGCCGCGGGGGGAAACACCATATATTTT. It yields the protein CSASGAAAGGNTIYF.

This clonotype was seen ten or more times. V usage is TRBV15 and J usage is TRBJ2-6, with D hard to call. Germline V gene sequence: CDR1 LNHNV, CDR2 YYDKDF (reference sequence). V lost 8 bases and J 2 bases, leaving 7 bases between the germline ends. This CDR3 is 13 amino acids long. CDR3 sequence reads: CATHTAGANVLTF. CDR3 DNA sequence: TGTGCCACCCACACTGCTGGGGCCAACGTCCTGACTTTC.

This chain uses TRBV29-1 with TRBJ2-5, with D possibly called TRBD1 or TRBD2 (6 bases each). V was clipped by 3 bases and J by 2 bases, with 16 bases between them. Germline values: CDR1 SQVTM, CDR2 ANQGSEA. This CDR3 comprises 15 residues. The CDR3 is CSVDGQGTLQETQYF. In DNA form, the CDR3 reads TGCAGCGTTGATGGTCAGGGGACTTTGCAAGAGACCCAGTACTTC. The whole variable domain, filled in from reference TRBV29-1 and TRBJ2-5, reads SAVISQKPSRDICQRGTSLTIQCQVDSQVTMMFWYRQQPGQSLTLIATANQGSEATYESGFVIDKFPISRPNLTFSTLTVSNMSPEDSSIYLCSVDGQGTLQETQYFGPGTRLLVL.

A few counts support this clonotype. The chain joins TRBV18 to TRBJ2-4, with a possible D match to TRBD1 (5 bases). The germline gives CDR1 KGHSH, CDR2 LQKENI. V was pared by 4 bases and J by 15 bases, with 19 bases between. The CDR3 sequence is 13 residues long. In nucleotides, the CDR3 is TGTGCCAGCTCACTTTACCAGGGTCAAGATTCGTACTTC. Translation gives CASSLYQGQDSYF.

This clonotype was recorded many times. The V call is TRBV29-1, the J call TRBJ2-3, with TRBD2 identical over 16 bases. Losses at the gene ends were 3 bases for V and 6 bases for J; bases not matched to a gene: 6. Germline-derived CDR1 and CDR2 are SQVTM and ANQGSEA. CDR3 size: 16 residues. The CDR3: CSVDPGTSGRVDTQYF. The CDR3 DNA is TGCAGCGTTGACCCCGGGACTAGCGGGAGGGTGGATACGCAGTATTTT.

The chain uses TRBV15 and TRBJ1-2; D is ambiguous. This CDR3 comprises 13 residues. The germline V gene encodes CDR1 LNHNV and CDR2 YYDKDF (reference sequence). V was cut by 0 bases and J by 5 bases, with 7 bases left in between. CDR3 amino acids: CATSREAKYGYTF. In DNA, the CDR3 is TGTGCCACCAGCAGAGAGGCGAAGTATGGCTACACCTTC.

This clonotype was detected only a few times. The V gene is TRBV6-1, the J gene TRBJ1-5, with D perhaps matching TRBD1 (5 bases). This CDR3 has 16 residues. V lost 10 bases and J lost 0, with 19 bases in between. CDR1 is MNHNS and CDR2 is SASEGT in the germline V gene. The CDR3 nucleotides are TGTGCCACGACAGCCTCTGGGGCCTATAGCAATCAGCCCCAGCATTTT. Protein product: CATTASGAYSNQPQHF.

CDR3 region: CASSPGTGGYQETQYF. In nucleotides, the CDR3 is TGTGCCAGCAGTCCTGGGACAGGGGGGTACCAAGAGACCCAGTACTTC. The chain couples TRBV28 to TRBJ2-5; 11 positions match TRBD1. V lost 5 bases to trimming and J lost 0 bases; unmatched junction nucleotides: 5. Per germline, CDR1 MDHEN and CDR2 SYDVKM. The CDR3 has 16 residues. The full variable domain, its missing parts supplied by reference TRBV28 and TRBJ2-5, is DVKVTQSSRYLVKRTGEKVFLECVQDMDHENMFWYRQDPGLGLRLIYFSYDVKMKEKGDIPEGYSVSREKKERFSLILESASTNQTSMYLCASSPGTGGYQETQYFGPGTRLLVL.

This clonotype was picked up many times. This rearrangement joins TRBV5-1 to TRBJ1-5; D ambiguous. The V and J ends lost 0 bases and 4 bases respectively, with 5 bases between them. The CDR3 covers 13 residues. Germline CDR1 reads SGHRS; CDR2 reads YFSETQ. The chain's CDR3 is CASSLGPNQPQHF. In nucleotides, the CDR3 is TGCGCCAGCAGCTTGGGACCTAATCAGCCCCAGCATTTT.

This clonotype was seen repeatedly, ten times or more. V usage is TRBV20-1 and J usage is TRBJ2-1; maybe TRBD2 (5 bases). The CDR3 sequence is 14 residues long. CDR1 and CDR2 from the germline V gene are DFQATT and SNEGSKA (reference sequence). Trimming pared 4 bases from V and 4 bases from J, leaving 14 bases between. The CDR3 sequence: CSAISGGLYNEQFF. The DNA of the CDR3 is TGCAGTGCTATCTCGGGCGGGCTTTACAATGAGCAGTTCTTC.

This clonotype was recorded a few times. V usage is TRBV12-3 or TRBV12-4 and J usage is TRBJ2-1, with D maybe TRBD2 (7 bases). V lost 2 bases and J 8 bases, leaving 10 bases between the germline ends. CDR3 length equals 13 residues. For the CDR3, the DNA is TGTGCCAGCAGTTTATGGGGGGGGCATGAGCAGTTCTTC. It encodes CASSLWGGHEQFF.

This sequence joins TRBV7-2 and TRBJ2-5; D is ambiguous. Looked up from germline, CDR1 is SGHTA and CDR2 is FQGNSA. This CDR3 comprises 16 residues. V shed 2 bases and J shed 0 bases, with 13 bases lying between them. DNA for the CDR3: TGTGCCAGCAGCTTAAATAATCCAAAGTACCAAGAGACCCAGTACTTC. Its protein is CASSLNNPKYQETQYF.

This chain joins TRBV30 and TRBJ2-5; D unresolved. This CDR3 region has 14 residues. CDR1 GTSNPN and CDR2 SVGIG come from the germline V gene (reference sequence). Trimming took off 0 bases at V and 5 bases at J, with 13 bases between the two ends. The CDR3 spells CAWSVPPPRETQYF. In nucleotides, the CDR3 is TGTGCCTGGAGTGTGCCCCCCCCGCGGGAGACCCAGTACTTC.

This clonotype turned up a few times. The CDR3 here is CASSEGQGVINEQFF. The CDR3 bases are TGCGCCAGCAGCGAGGGACAGGGGGTCATAAATGAGCAGTTCTTC. The V and J genes are TRBV5-1 and TRBJ2-1; TRBD1 aligns across 11 bases. The CDR3 loop spans 15 amino acids. The J segment lost 7 bases and the V segment lost 4 bases, leaving 7 bases of the junction unmatched. CDR1 and CDR2 (germline): SGHRS, YFSETQ.

The chain links TRBV4-3 to TRBJ2-5; D is unclear. CDR3 length equals 13 residues. The germline V gene encodes CDR1 LGHNA and CDR2 YSLEER. V was clipped by 4 bases and J by 4 bases, with 10 bases between them. Here the CDR3 reads CASSPNLGETQYF. CDR3 in DNA: TGCGCCAGCAGCCCCAATTTGGGAGAGACCCAGTACTTC.

This clonotype has only a few counts. The V and J genes are TRBV3-1 and TRBJ2-5, with TRBD2 as a possible D gene (5 bases). V was clipped by 2 bases and J by 5 bases, with 18 bases between them. The germline gives CDR1 LGHDT, CDR2 YNNKEL (reference sequence). The CDR3 covers 16 residues. The CDR3 sequence is CASSQLRGVGRETQYF. DNA of the CDR3: TGTGCCAGCAGCCAACTTCGGGGAGTGGGCCGGGAGACCCAGTACTTC.

The chain links TRBV6-2 or TRBV6-3 to TRBJ2-2; no firm D call. The CDR3 totals 13 residues. V gave up 7 bases and J gave up 6 bases, with 12 bases separating them. The V gene's germline CDR1 is MNHEY and CDR2 SVGEGT. The chain's CDR3 is CASNFDRSGELFF. Here the CDR3 DNA reads TGTGCCAGCAACTTTGATAGGTCCGGGGAGCTGTTTTTT.

The chain joins TRBV5-1 to TRBJ2-1; D possibly corresponds to TRBD2 (7 bases). Trimming took 6 bases from V and 4 from J, leaving 17 bases between them. The germline gives CDR1 SGHRS, CDR2 YFSETQ. The CDR3 consists of 15 residues. Here the CDR3 reads CASNGGGVGYNEQFF. In DNA form, the CDR3 reads TGCGCCAGCAACGGAGGGGGGGTAGGATACAATGAGCAGTTCTTC.

This clonotype has at least ten counts. The J gene is TRBJ2-2, the V gene TRBV6-5; either TRBD1 or TRBD2 may fit D (5 bases each). The CDR3 has 15 residues. Trimming removed 2 bases at V and 0 bases at J, with 7 bases between. The V gene's germline CDR1 is MNHEY and CDR2 SVGAGI. Here the CDR3 DNA reads TGTGCCAGCAGTTACGGGACCTCGAACACCGGGGAGCTGTTTTTT. Its protein product is CASSYGTSNTGELFF.

This clonotype was counted ten times or more. This chain connects TRBV7-2 to TRBJ2-2; no definite D call. Germline CDR1 is SGHTA and CDR2 is FQGNSA. The CDR3 loop spans 11 amino acids. The V end lost 6 bases, the J end lost 2 bases, and 1 base lay between the germline ends. The CDR3: CASSNTGELFF. The CDR3 DNA reads as TGTGCCAGCAGTAACACCGGGGAGCTGTTTTTT.

A word on this clonotype: This may be a read error, as it is one base from a much larger clone. The rearrangement uses TRBV20-1 and TRBJ1-3; D gene ambiguous. This CDR3 comprises 14 residues. CDR1 and CDR2 from the germline V gene are DFQATT and SNEGSKA (reference sequence). The CDR3 sequence is CSARVGSSGKTIYF. The CDR3 nucleotides read TGCAGTGCTAGGGTGGGCAGCTCTGGAAAGACCATATATTTT.

This clonotype occurred a few times. This sequence joins TRBV19 and TRBJ2-4; perhaps TRBD1 as D (6 bases). Trimming removed 0 bases from V and 13 bases from J, with 13 bases in between. The V gene's germline CDR1 is LNHDA and CDR2 SQIVND (reference sequence). The CDR3 totals 13 residues. For the CDR3, the DNA is TGTGCCAGTAGTATAGATCGATGGGACAACCAGTACTTC. Residues: CASSIDRWDNQYF.

This rearrangement joins TRBV20-1 to TRBJ1-1; a possible D gene is TRBD1 (5 bases). V was clipped by 3 bases and J by 1 base, with 12 bases between them. CDR1 is DFQATT, CDR2 SNEGSKA, per germline (reference sequence). The CDR3 has 14 residues. The CDR3 sequence: CSARDPRGNTEAFF. The CDR3 DNA sequence: TGCAGTGCTAGGGATCCGAGGGGGAACACTGAAGCTTTCTTT.

The chain has TRBV18 and TRBJ2-1; no clear D. CDR3 length: 15 amino acids. Per germline, CDR1 KGHSH and CDR2 LQKENI. Trimming took off 3 bases at V and 0 bases at J, with 9 bases between the two ends. CDR3 sequence (DNA): TGTGCCAGCTCACCTCAGGTGAGCTCCTACAATGAGCAGTTCTTC. Translating gives CASSPQVSSYNEQFF.

This clonotype was observed many times. The rearrangement joins TRBV7-6 to TRBJ1-3; D may be TRBD1 (5 bases). Trimming removed 1 base at V and 0 bases at J, with 10 bases between. This CDR3 has 16 amino acids. Germline V gene data show CDR1 as SGHVS and CDR2 as FNYEAQ. The chain's CDR3 is CASSLVRGISGNTIYF. In DNA, the CDR3 is TGTGCCAGCAGCTTAGTCCGGGGGATCTCTGGAAACACCATATATTTT.

V and J are TRBV14 and TRBJ2-3, with 8 bases fitting TRBD2. V was clipped by 4 bases and J by 3 bases; unmatched bases: 9. The CDR3 is 16 amino acids. CDR1 and CDR2 (germline): SGHDN, FVKESK. CDR3 in amino acids: CASSPTGGARTDTQYF. CDR3 DNA: TGTGCCAGCAGCCCAACGGGAGGGGCGAGGACAGATACGCAGTATTTT. Full variable domain (remainder filled in from reference TRBV14 and TRBJ2-3): EAGVTQFPSHSVIEKGQTVTLRCDPISGHDNLYWYRRVMGKEIKFLLHFVKESKQDESGMPNNRFLAERTGGTYSTLKVQPAELEDSGVYFCASSPTGGARTDTQYFGPGTRLTVL.

This clonotype was recorded a few times. The V call is TRBV29-1, the J call TRBJ2-5; D remains ambiguous. Deletions cut 3 bases from V and 5 bases from J, with 1 base between. The CDR3 spans 9 residues. Looked up from germline, CDR1 is SQVTM and CDR2 is ANQGSEA. The chain's CDR3 is CSVDETQYF. CDR3 DNA sequence: TGCAGCGTTGACGAGACCCAGTACTTC.

This clonotype was detected only a few times. The rearrangement joins TRBV23-1 to TRBJ2-5; 7 positions agree with TRBD2. TRBV23-1 is assigned to the ORF class and has an uncertain function. This CDR3 is built from 14 residues. J was trimmed by 2 bases and V by 6 bases; bases with no gene match: 6. The CDR3 protein is CASRGGRNQETQYF. The CDR3 DNA reads TGCGCCAGCAGGGGCGGGAGAAATCAAGAGACCCAGTACTTC.

The chain is built from TRBV16 and TRBJ2-1; the D gene is possibly TRBD2 (6 bases). Trimming shortened V by 8 bases and J by 6 bases, and 20 bases separated the two germline ends. This CDR3 region has 15 residues. The germline V gene has CDR1 KGHSY and CDR2 FQNENV. The CDR3 region is CASVVGDLGPNEQFF. The CDR3 bases are TGTGCCAGCGTCGTAGGGGACTTAGGTCCCAATGAGCAGTTCTTC.